Listed below are T cell receptor beta chains from one sample, sequenced in a study of T cell responses to AZD1222 COVID-19 vaccine. TCRdb's copy holds only in-frame clones and misses some; the assay was immunoSEQ multiplex PCR. Among around 130,000 clones listed, roughly 90% were seen once. The sequencing used peripheral blood, collected 28 days after the second AZD1222 dose. The receptors were sampled from an adult who received the AZD1222 COVID-19 vaccine. The CDR3 runs from the conserved cysteine through the conserved F or W. Each record gives: J gene, V gene, clone size, D gene, CDR3 DNA, CDR3 protein. The D gene is left open where the match is weak. Part of the rows lack a size; the others show once, few, many or a class for expanded clones.

TRBJ1-4 | TRBV3-1/TRBV3-2 | NA | TRBD1 | TGTGCCAGCAGCACCGGGACAGGAGGCGAAAAACTGTTTTTT | CASSTGTGGEKLFF
TRBJ1-4 | TRBV4-1 | NA | TRBD1 | TGCGCCAGCAGCCATAGGGGGCGCGGTGAAAAACTGTTTTTT | CASSHRGRGEKLFF
TRBJ1-1 | TRBV9 | NA | NA | TGTGCCAGCAGAGGAGGGACAGAAGCTTTCTTT | CASRGGTEAFF
TRBJ2-2 | TRBV7-2 | NA | NA | TGTGCCAGCAGCCCGCTCGGCGGGTACACCGGGGAGCTGTTTTTT | CASSPLGGYTGELFF
TRBJ1-2 | TRBV5-4 | NA | NA | TGTGCCAGCAGCCCGCACGCCCTACAGGGAAGCTATGGCTACACCTTC | CASSPHALQGSYGYTF
TRBJ2-7 | TRBV6-5 | NA | NA | TGTGCCAGCAGTTACTCGAGTGGGAGCTCCTACGAGCAGTACTTC | CASSYSSGSSYEQYF
TRBJ2-5 | TRBV18 | once | NA | TGTGCCAGCTCACCAGGGGGCCATGAGACCCAGTACTTC | CASSPGGHETQYF
TRBJ1-2 | TRBV6-5 | once | NA | TGTGCCAGCAGCGACGGGGCAGGCCTTAACTATGGCTACACCTTC | CASSDGAGLNYGYTF
TRBJ1-1 | TRBV7-9 | NA | NA | TGTGCCAGCAGCCCGGCCTGGGGCAGCTACACTGAAGCTTTCTTT | CASSPAWGSYTEAFF
TRBJ1-4 | TRBV7-2 | NA | TRBD1 | TGTGCCAGCAGCGGACAGGGGATCCTTAATAACGAAAAACTGTTTTTT | CASSGQGILNNEKLFF
TRBJ2-7 | TRBV27 | NA | TRBD1 | TGTGCCAGCAGTCCACTGATAGGGACAGGGATGCACGAGCAGTACTTC | CASSPLIGTGMHEQYF
TRBJ1-5 | TRBV6-5 | NA | NA | TGTGCCAGCAAGTCTCCGGAGGGCGTCGTCCAGCCCCAGCATTTT | CASKSPEGVVQPQHF
TRBJ2-7 | TRBV7-2 | NA | TRBD1 | TGTGCCAGCAGCCGGGACAGGGTGGTCGAGCAGTACTTC | CASSRDRVVEQYF
TRBJ2-7 | TRBV6-5 | NA | NA | TGTGCCAGCAGTACCCGGGGGAGCGCCTACTACGAGCAGTACTTC | CASSTRGSAYYEQYF
TRBJ2-2 | TRBV5-1 | NA | NA | TGCGCCAGCAGCTTGGTTCGGGCGAACACCGGGGAGCTGTTTTTT | CASSLVRANTGELFF
TRBJ1-5 | TRBV4-3 | NA | NA | TGCGCCAGCAGCCAAGACTGGAATCAGCCCCAGCATTTT | CASSQDWNQPQHF
TRBJ2-4 | TRBV18 | NA | NA | TGTGCCAGCTCACCGTTCTTAGGCAAAAACATTCAGTACTTC | CASSPFLGKNIQYF
TRBJ1-2 | TRBV28 | NA | NA | TGTGCCAGCAGTTTGCAGGGTGACTATGGCTACACCTTC | CASSLQGDYGYTF
TRBJ2-1 | TRBV5-4 | NA | NA | TGTGCCAGCAGCTTGGGAAAAGAGACTCCCAATGAGCAGTTCTTC | CASSLGKETPNEQFF
TRBJ2-2 | TRBV6-5 | NA | NA | TGTGCCAGCGGGCGGGACCAAACCGGGGAGCTGTTTTTT | CASGRDQTGELFF
TRBJ1-1 | TRBV7-3 | NA | NA | TGTGCCAGCAGCTTAACATTGGGAACAACTGAAGCTTTCTTT | CASSLTLGTTEAFF
TRBJ2-2 | TRBV4-1 | NA | TRBD2 | TGCGCCAGCAGCCAAGAGCTGCGGGGGGGCAACACCGGGGAGCTGTTTTTT | CASSQELRGGNTGELFF
TRBJ2-3 | TRBV5-5 | NA | NA | TGTGCCAGCAGCTTGGGCCGGCGGCAGCCTAGCACAGATACGCAGTATTTT | CASSLGRRQPSTDTQYF
TRBJ2-2 | TRBV19 | NA | TRBD2 | TGTGCCACCGGACTAGCGGGGAACACCGGGGAGCTGTTTTTT | CATGLAGNTGELFF
TRBJ1-1 | TRBV29-1 | NA | NA | TGCAGCGTTGTTGCCATGGGAAACACTGAAGCTTTCTTT | CSVVAMGNTEAFF
TRBJ2-7 | TRBV5-1 | NA | TRBD1 | TGCGCCAGCAAAGGACAGGACTCCTACGAGCAGTACTTC | CASKGQDSYEQYF
TRBJ2-2 | TRBV27 | NA | TRBD1 | TGTGCCAGCAGTTTAATGGGGCAGGGGGCAGGCGGGGAGCTGTTTTTT | CASSLMGQGAGGELFF
TRBJ2-1 | TRBV4-2 | NA | NA | TGTGCCAGCAGCCAAGAGCCCCGCGGGGCCTACAATGAGCAGTTCTTC | CASSQEPRGAYNEQFF
TRBJ2-3 | TRBV7-9 | NA | TRBD1 | TGTGCCAGCAGCCCCTTTGGACAGGGTATTTTCACAGATACGCAGTATTTT | CASSPFGQGIFTDTQYF
TRBJ2-2 | TRBV5-1 | NA | NA | TGCGCCAGCAGCCTCGACCCGAACACCGGGGAGCTGTTTTTT | CASSLDPNTGELFF
TRBJ1-5 | TRBV4-3 | NA | NA | TGCGCCAGCAGCCAAGAAGCCCTTAGCAATCAGCCCCAGCATTTT | CASSQEALSNQPQHF
TRBJ1-5 | TRBV3-1/TRBV3-2 | NA | NA | TGTGCCAGCAGCCAGATACCCGATCAGCCCCAGCATTTT | CASSQIPDQPQHF
TRBJ1-6 | TRBV4-2 | NA | NA | TGTGCCAGCAGCCAAGATTGGACTGCTTCACCCCTCCACTTT | CASSQDWTASPLHF
TRBJ1-1 | TRBV15 | NA | NA | TGTGCCACCAGCAGAGACAGGTTCGGCGTAGCTTTCTTT | CATSRDRFGVAFF
TRBJ1-4 | TRBV11-2 | NA | NA | TGTGCCAGCAGCTTAGAGTCGTCAGGGGTCGAAGAAAAACTGTTTTTT | CASSLESSGVEEKLFF
TRBJ2-5 | TRBV21-1 | once | NA | TGTGCCAGCAGGCGTAAAGAGACCCAGTACTTC | CASRRKETQYF
TRBJ2-1 | TRBV5-1 | NA | TRBD2 | TGCGCCAGCAGCTATATCACTAGCGGGGGCGAGGGGGAGCAGTTCTTC | CASSYITSGGEGEQFF
TRBJ1-1 | TRBV7-9 | NA | NA | TGTGCCAGCAGCTTAGGCAGCTTGAACACTGAAGCTTTCTTT | CASSLGSLNTEAFF